The 2 T cell receptor beta chains reported below all come from one sample, sequenced in a study of beta chain features in type 1 diabetes. Every isolated RNA sample was fully reverse transcribed, so sequencing captured expressed TCRB transcripts. Only in-frame clones appear in the TCRdb table, and some are missing; sequencing was by immunoSEQ multiplex PCR. The sample yields 620,000 or so clones, around a sixth seen once. Input material: naive CD4+ T cells from blood. The receptors were sampled from a man aged 18-30 years in good health.

Comment on this clone: The identical CDR3 is also encoded by other nucleotide sequences in the sample. The V gene is TRBV9, the J gene TRBJ2-5; possibly TRBD2 for D (5 bases). The length of the CDR3 is 12 residues. V was clipped by 3 bases and J by 2 bases, with 5 bases between them. The V gene's germline CDR1 is SGDLS and CDR2 YYNGEE. CDR3 DNA sequence: TGTGCCAGCAGCGCGGGGCAAGAGACCCAGTACTTC. This translates into CASSAGQETQYF. Supplemented by reference TRBV9 and TRBJ2-5, the full variable domain reads DSGVTQTPKHLITATGQRVTLRCSPRSGDLSVYWYQQSLDQGLQFLIQYYNGEERAKGNILERFSAQQFPDLHSELNLSSLELGDSALYFCASSAGQETQYFGPGTRLLVL.

Many counts were recorded for this clone. The chain carries TRBV7-2 and TRBJ2-1, with a tentative D call TRBD1 (5 bases). V was cut by 3 bases and J by 5 bases, with 8 bases left in between. In germline, CDR1 is SGHTA, CDR2 FQGNSA. This CDR3 contains 13 residues. The CDR3 DNA follows: TGTGCCAGCAGCTTGACCAGGGACAATGAGCAGTTCTTC. This encodes CASSLTRDNEQFF.